A selection of T cell receptor beta chains follows, all from one sample in a study of blood T cell repertoires in COVID-19. Sequenced by immunoSEQ multiplex PCR; TCRdb stores in-frame clones only, minus some. The sample has 200,000 to 250,000 clones, around 82% seen once; the top ten hold less than 2.5%. The sample comprised peripheral blood. All receptors come from a woman in her sixties or seventies with acute or convalescent COVID-19. Each CDR3 is given with its conserved first and last residue. D genes are given only for firm matches. Clone size is stated in some rows and not others, as once, few, many or a class when expanded.

d_gene: NA
j_gene: TRBJ2-2
abundance: NA
v_gene: TRBV30
CDR3nt: TGTGCCTGGGCTCTATCGAACACCGGGGAGCTGTTTTTT
CDR3aa: CAWALSNTGELFF

d_gene: NA
j_gene: TRBJ2-7
abundance: NA
v_gene: TRBV27
CDR3nt: TGTGCCAGCAGTTTGGCGGGGTCAAAACACTCCTACGAGCAGTACTTC
CDR3aa: CASSLAGSKHSYEQYF

d_gene: NA
j_gene: TRBJ2-2
abundance: NA
v_gene: TRBV25-1
CDR3nt: TGTGCCAGCAGTGAGGACTCCGGGGAGCTGTTTTTT
CDR3aa: CASSEDSGELFF

d_gene: NA
j_gene: TRBJ1-2
abundance: NA
v_gene: TRBV12-2
CDR3nt: TGTGCAAGTCGCTTAGCAGGGGGCTATGGCTACACCTTC
CDR3aa: CASRLAGGYGYTF

d_gene: TRBD2
j_gene: TRBJ2-7
abundance: NA
v_gene: TRBV6-5
CDR3nt: TGTGCCAGCAGTTACAGTAGCGGGGGGGCCTACGAGCAGTACTTC
CDR3aa: CASSYSSGGAYEQYF

d_gene: TRBD1
j_gene: TRBJ1-2
abundance: NA
v_gene: TRBV2
CDR3nt: TGTGCCAGCAGGCCTGACAGGGACTATGGCTACACCTTC
CDR3aa: CASRPDRDYGYTF

d_gene: TRBD1
j_gene: TRBJ2-7
abundance: NA
v_gene: TRBV7-8
CDR3nt: TGTGCCAGCAGCTTCAACCGGGACAGGGGGTACGAGCAGTACTTC
CDR3aa: CASSFNRDRGYEQYF

d_gene: TRBD1
j_gene: TRBJ1-2
abundance: NA
v_gene: TRBV5-1
CDR3nt: TGCGCCAGCAGCCCAGACAGGGTATCTGGCTACACCTTC
CDR3aa: CASSPDRVSGYTF

d_gene: NA
j_gene: TRBJ1-6
abundance: few
v_gene: TRBV19
CDR3nt: TGTGCCAGTAGTCCCGCGGGCTCGGATTCACCCCTCCACTTT
CDR3aa: CASSPAGSDSPLHF

d_gene: NA
j_gene: TRBJ1-5
abundance: NA
v_gene: TRBV18
CDR3nt: TGTGCCAGCTCACCAGGCAGGTATAGCAATCAGCCCCAGCATTTT
CDR3aa: CASSPGRYSNQPQHF

d_gene: TRBD1
j_gene: TRBJ1-2
abundance: once
v_gene: TRBV19
CDR3nt: TGTGCCAGTAGTATAGCCTGGGACAGAACCAACTATGGCTACACCTTC
CDR3aa: CASSIAWDRTNYGYTF

d_gene: NA
j_gene: TRBJ1-4
abundance: NA
v_gene: TRBV5-1
CDR3nt: TGCGCCAGCAGCTTGGATTGGCAGGGTGAAAAACTGTTTTTT
CDR3aa: CASSLDWQGEKLFF

d_gene: TRBD1
j_gene: TRBJ1-2
abundance: NA
v_gene: TRBV4-2
CDR3nt: TGTGCCAGCAGCCAAGATTGGGTGACAGGGAGATATGGCTACACCTTC
CDR3aa: CASSQDWVTGRYGYTF

d_gene: NA
j_gene: TRBJ1-6
abundance: few
v_gene: TRBV6-1
CDR3nt: TGTGCCAGCAGTGAAGCTCCGGGGGGCGTCGGTTCACCCCTCCACTTT
CDR3aa: CASSEAPGGVGSPLHF

d_gene: NA
j_gene: TRBJ2-4
abundance: NA
v_gene: TRBV4-2
CDR3nt: TGTGCCAGCAGCCACATGACAGATAACCTAGCCAAAAACATTCAGTACTTC
CDR3aa: CASSHMTDNLAKNIQYF

d_gene: TRBD2
j_gene: TRBJ2-3
abundance: NA
v_gene: TRBV3-1/TRBV3-2
CDR3nt: TGTGCCAGCAGCCAAGTAGCGGGGGGTACGCAGTATTTT
CDR3aa: CASSQVAGGTQYF

d_gene: NA
j_gene: TRBJ1-4
abundance: NA
v_gene: TRBV28
CDR3nt: TGTGCCTGCGGGGGGAGGTTAGGCGAAAAACTGTTTTTT
CDR3aa: CACGGRLGEKLFF

d_gene: NA
j_gene: TRBJ1-5
abundance: NA
v_gene: TRBV6-5
CDR3nt: TGTGCCAGCGGAGATAATCAGCCCCAGCATTTT
CDR3aa: CASGDNQPQHF

d_gene: NA
j_gene: TRBJ1-2
abundance: NA
v_gene: TRBV5-4
CDR3nt: TGTGCCAGCAGCCAAACGAGGGATCGATATGGCTACACCTTC
CDR3aa: CASSQTRDRYGYTF

d_gene: NA
j_gene: TRBJ2-3
abundance: NA
v_gene: TRBV5-1
CDR3nt: TGCGCCAGCAGCTTAGGGGGGGGCCTCGCAGATACGCAGTATTTT
CDR3aa: CASSLGGGLADTQYF

d_gene: NA
j_gene: TRBJ1-2
abundance: NA
v_gene: TRBV5-8
CDR3nt: TGTGCCAGCAGCTTGCGAGGCAGCGGACCTAACTATGGCTACACCTTC
CDR3aa: CASSLRGSGPNYGYTF

d_gene: NA
j_gene: TRBJ1-6
abundance: NA
v_gene: TRBV6-5
CDR3nt: TGTGCCAGCAGTTACTCCGGACAGTCTAATTCACCCCTCCACTTT
CDR3aa: CASSYSGQSNSPLHF

d_gene: TRBD1
j_gene: TRBJ1-2
abundance: few
v_gene: TRBV6-6
CDR3nt: TGTGCCAGCGTGGGACTGGGACAGGACTATGGCTACACCTTC
CDR3aa: CASVGLGQDYGYTF

d_gene: NA
j_gene: TRBJ2-3
abundance: NA
v_gene: TRBV19
CDR3nt: TGTGCCAGTAGTCTTTCCGGGTTTTCTAGCACAGATACGCAGTATTTT
CDR3aa: CASSLSGFSSTDTQYF

d_gene: NA
j_gene: TRBJ1-2
abundance: few
v_gene: TRBV7-9
CDR3nt: TGTGCCAGCAGCTTAGGGGCAGTCCCCGGCTACACCTTC
CDR3aa: CASSLGAVPGYTF

d_gene: NA
j_gene: TRBJ1-2
abundance: NA
v_gene: TRBV20-1
CDR3nt: TGCAGTGCTAGCGGGGGAAATGGCTACACCTTC
CDR3aa: CSASGGNGYTF

d_gene: NA
j_gene: TRBJ1-6
abundance: NA
v_gene: TRBV13
CDR3nt: TGTGCCAGCAGCTATCGCTTACTAGGCGGATGGTTGGGTAATTCACCCCTCCACTTT
CDR3aa: CASSYRLLGGWLGNSPLHF

d_gene: TRBD1
j_gene: TRBJ1-2
abundance: NA
v_gene: TRBV7-8
CDR3nt: TGTGCCAGCAGCTTTACAGGGGGCTCAGGTGGCTACACCTTC
CDR3aa: CASSFTGGSGGYTF

d_gene: NA
j_gene: TRBJ2-3
abundance: NA
v_gene: TRBV27
CDR3nt: TGTGCCAGCCCTTCCCGACAGGACTCTAGCACAGATACGCAGTATTTT
CDR3aa: CASPSRQDSSTDTQYF

d_gene: NA
j_gene: TRBJ1-6
abundance: NA
v_gene: TRBV7-9
CDR3nt: TGTGCCAGCAGCTTATCACAGAACAATTCACCCCTCCACTTT
CDR3aa: CASSLSQNNSPLHF

d_gene: NA
j_gene: TRBJ2-1
abundance: NA
v_gene: TRBV5-4
CDR3nt: TGTGCCAGCAGCTTGTCTGTACCGGGGGAGCAGTTCTTC
CDR3aa: CASSLSVPGEQFF

d_gene: TRBD2
j_gene: TRBJ2-3
abundance: once
v_gene: TRBV2
CDR3nt: TGTGCCAGCAGGCCGCGGGGGAGCACAGATACGCAGTATTTT
CDR3aa: CASRPRGSTDTQYF

d_gene: TRBD2
j_gene: TRBJ2-3
abundance: NA
v_gene: TRBV30
CDR3nt: TGTGCCTGGAGTCGCTTAGCGGGGACCACAGATACGCAGTATTTT
CDR3aa: CAWSRLAGTTDTQYF

d_gene: TRBD1
j_gene: TRBJ2-7
abundance: NA
v_gene: TRBV7-2
CDR3nt: TGTGCCAGCAGTAAGGACAGGGGCTACGAGCAGTACTTC
CDR3aa: CASSKDRGYEQYF

d_gene: NA
j_gene: TRBJ2-2
abundance: NA
v_gene: TRBV21-1
CDR3nt: TGTGCCAGCAGCAATGCAGGGGATTTTACCGGGGAGCTGTTTTTT
CDR3aa: CASSNAGDFTGELFF

d_gene: NA
j_gene: TRBJ1-1
abundance: NA
v_gene: TRBV4-1
CDR3nt: TGCGCCAGCAGCCAAGAGGCGAGGACAGCCGAAGCTTTCTTT
CDR3aa: CASSQEARTAEAFF

d_gene: NA
j_gene: TRBJ2-5
abundance: NA
v_gene: TRBV7-2
CDR3nt: TGTGCCAGCAGCTTCCAGGGATATGGAGAGACCCAGTACTTC
CDR3aa: CASSFQGYGETQYF

d_gene: NA
j_gene: TRBJ2-3
abundance: NA
v_gene: TRBV7-2
CDR3nt: TGTGCCAGCAGTCCCGGGGGGCCAGTACAAGATACGCAGTATTTT
CDR3aa: CASSPGGPVQDTQYF

d_gene: NA
j_gene: TRBJ2-1
abundance: NA
v_gene: TRBV7-6
CDR3nt: TGTGCCAGCAGCCCTCAGCTGGGACAAACCTCCTACAATGAGCAGTTCTTC
CDR3aa: CASSPQLGQTSYNEQFF

d_gene: NA
j_gene: TRBJ1-2
abundance: NA
v_gene: TRBV30
CDR3nt: TGTGCCTGGAGTGTGGGGCCCGGCTATGGCTACACCTTC
CDR3aa: CAWSVGPGYGYTF

d_gene: NA
j_gene: TRBJ2-5
abundance: few
v_gene: TRBV18
CDR3nt: TGTGCCAGCTCACCAGGCCCGCTCCAAGAGACCCAGTACTTC
CDR3aa: CASSPGPLQETQYF

d_gene: NA
j_gene: TRBJ1-5
abundance: few
v_gene: TRBV2
CDR3nt: TGTGCCAGCAGACAGGGCTCGGGCAATCAGCCCCAGCATTTT
CDR3aa: CASRQGSGNQPQHF

d_gene: NA
j_gene: TRBJ1-2
abundance: few
v_gene: TRBV9
CDR3nt: TGTGCCAGCAGCGGAGCAGGGGTCAACTATGGCTACACCTTC
CDR3aa: CASSGAGVNYGYTF

d_gene: NA
j_gene: TRBJ1-1
abundance: few
v_gene: TRBV19
CDR3nt: TGTGCCAGTAGTATTAATCCGGTCGAAGCTTTCTTT
CDR3aa: CASSINPVEAFF

d_gene: NA
j_gene: TRBJ2-7
abundance: few
v_gene: TRBV6-2/TRBV6-3
CDR3nt: TGTGCCAGCAGCGACGCGGGGCCCTACGAGCAGTACTTC
CDR3aa: CASSDAGPYEQYF

d_gene: TRBD1
j_gene: TRBJ1-2
abundance: NA
v_gene: TRBV5-4
CDR3nt: TGTGCCAGCAGCTTTCCGGGACAGGACGAACGTGGCTACACCTTC
CDR3aa: CASSFPGQDERGYTF

d_gene: NA
j_gene: TRBJ1-5
abundance: NA
v_gene: TRBV7-2
CDR3nt: TGTGCCAGCAGCTTAGGTCCGGGACAAAACAATCAGCCCCAGCATTTT
CDR3aa: CASSLGPGQNNQPQHF

d_gene: NA
j_gene: TRBJ1-2
abundance: NA
v_gene: TRBV2
CDR3nt: TGTGCCAGCAGGAGGGAATTTTCTAACTATGGCTACACCTTC
CDR3aa: CASRREFSNYGYTF

d_gene: TRBD2
j_gene: TRBJ2-7
abundance: few
v_gene: TRBV7-2
CDR3nt: TGTGCCAGCAGCTTTGAGGCGGGGGGCTCCTACGAGCAGTACTTC
CDR3aa: CASSFEAGGSYEQYF

d_gene: NA
j_gene: TRBJ2-3
abundance: NA
v_gene: TRBV19
CDR3nt: TGTGCCAGTAGGGGGCCTCCCGGATCACAGGGTACAGATACGCAGTATTTT
CDR3aa: CASRGPPGSQGTDTQYF

d_gene: NA
j_gene: TRBJ1-3
abundance: NA
v_gene: TRBV27
CDR3nt: TGTGCCAGCAGTTTATTCGCAGGGTTTGGAAACACCATATATTTT
CDR3aa: CASSLFAGFGNTIYF